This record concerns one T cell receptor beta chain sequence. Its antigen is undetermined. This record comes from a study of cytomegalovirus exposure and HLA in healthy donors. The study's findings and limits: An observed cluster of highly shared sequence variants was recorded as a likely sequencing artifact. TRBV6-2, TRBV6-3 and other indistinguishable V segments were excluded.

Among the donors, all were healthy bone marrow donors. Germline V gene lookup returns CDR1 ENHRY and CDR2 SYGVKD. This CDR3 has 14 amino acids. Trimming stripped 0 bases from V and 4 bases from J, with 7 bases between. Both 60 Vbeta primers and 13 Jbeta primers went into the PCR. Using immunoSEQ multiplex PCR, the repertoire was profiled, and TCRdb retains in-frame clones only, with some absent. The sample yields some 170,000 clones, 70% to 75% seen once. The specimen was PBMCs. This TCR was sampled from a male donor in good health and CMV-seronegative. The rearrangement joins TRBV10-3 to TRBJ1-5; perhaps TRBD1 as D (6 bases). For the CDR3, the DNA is TGTGCCATCAGTGAGTCAGGGGGAAATCAGCCCCAGCATTTT. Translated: CAISESGGNQPQHF.